One and the same sample provided the 14 T cell receptor beta chains below, sequenced in a study of blood T cell repertoires in COVID-19. Sequencing was performed with immunoSEQ multiplex PCR; in TCRdb, only in-frame clones are kept and a portion is missing. Of about 300,000 clones in the sample, over 75% were seen once. Sequenced: peripheral blood. The receptors here all came from a man aged 18 to 35 with active or convalescent COVID-19.

The genes are TRBV3-1 (or the pseudogene TRBV3-2) and TRBJ1-6, with D tentatively TRBD1 (6 bases). Germline V gene data show CDR1 as LGHDT and CDR2 as YNNKEL (reference sequence). V was pared by 3 bases and J by 3 bases, with 15 bases between. This CDR3 spans 17 amino acids. For the CDR3, the DNA is TGTGCCAGCAGCCACCTTCCGGGACAACTCTATAATTCACCCCTCCACTTT. The encoded protein is CASSHLPGQLYNSPLHF.

This chain links TRBV7-2 with TRBJ2-7; tentative D call: TRBD2 (6 bases). Germline lookup yields CDR1 SGHTA and CDR2 FQGNSA. Trimming removed 5 bases at V and 0 bases at J, with 8 bases between. The CDR3 contains 13 residues. Here the CDR3 DNA reads TGTGCCAGCAGCCCGGGAGTCTCCTACGAGCAGTACTTC. Its translation is CASSPGVSYEQYF.

The J gene is TRBJ2-3, the V gene TRBV3-1 (or the pseudogene TRBV3-2); 10 bases line up with TRBD2. V was pared by 6 bases and J by 3 bases, with 6 bases of the junction left unmatched. The germline V gene has CDR1 LGHDT and CDR2 YNNKEL (reference sequence). The CDR3 loop spans 15 amino acids. The CDR3 nucleotides read TGTGCCAGCAGAGCAGCGGGGGGGCTTACAGATACGCAGTATTTT. This translates into CASRAAGGLTDTQYF.

In DNA form, the CDR3 reads TGTGCCAGTAGCGCGTGGCAGAGCGGCCCTATCGGTTCACCCCTCCACTTT. Protein product: CASSAWQSGPIGSPLHF. The chain couples TRBV19 to TRBJ1-6; D call uncertain. The CDR3 length is 17 residues. CDR1 is LNHDA and CDR2 is SQIVND in the germline V gene (reference sequence). Trimming cost V 6 bases and J 9 bases, with 24 bases left between them.

CDR3 sequence: CASSYEAAQETQYF. The CDR3 nucleotides read TGTGCCAGCAGTTACGAGGCAGCTCAAGAGACCCAGTACTTC. J is TRBJ2-5 and V is TRBV6-2 or TRBV6-3, with no clear D. The CDR3 runs to 14 residues. The V gene's germline CDR1 is MNHEY and CDR2 SVGEGT. Trimming removed 2 bases from V and 2 bases from J, with 9 bases in between.

This clone was seen only once. V gene TRBV19 combines with J gene TRBJ1-5; the D gene is possibly TRBD1 (5 bases). With 7 bases removed from V and 7 bases from J, the gap between germline ends came to 17 bases. This CDR3 comprises 14 residues. CDR1 is LNHDA, CDR2 SQIVND, per germline (reference sequence). CDR3 sequence reads: CASTPLGGEQPQHF. The CDR3, as DNA: TGTGCCAGTACCCCGTTGGGGGGGGAGCAGCCCCAGCATTTT.

This rearrangement joins TRBV19 to TRBJ2-2, with 7 bases lining up with TRBD1. Unmatched junction bases numbered 11, after V lost 4 bases and J lost 6 bases. CDR1 and CDR2 from the germline V gene are LNHDA and SQIVND (reference sequence). The CDR3 has 16 residues. The CDR3 loop is CASSNRGIRTSGELFF. The CDR3 bases are TGTGCCAGTAGTAACAGGGGTATCCGAACCTCCGGGGAGCTGTTTTTT.

The chain combines TRBV3-1 (or the pseudogene TRBV3-2) with TRBJ1-3; the D is unclear. V was shortened by 1 base and J by 2 bases, with 6 bases between the two germline ends. The CDR3 runs 14 residues. Germline V CDR1 and CDR2: LGHDT, YNNKEL (reference sequence). The CDR3 nucleotides are TGTGCCAGCAGCCAAGTCCGAGCTGGAAACACCATATATTTT. This sequence encodes CASSQVRAGNTIYF.

The chain is built from TRBV10-3 and TRBJ1-3, with D hard to call. CDR3 length: 13 amino acids. With 6 bases removed from V and 0 bases from J, the gap between germline ends came to 6 bases. Germline loops: CDR1 ENHRY, CDR2 SYGVKD. The DNA of the CDR3 is TGTGCCATCAGAGACATCTCTGGAAACACCATATATTTT. It yields the protein CAIRDISGNTIYF.

V and J are TRBV19 and TRBJ1-6, with D maybe TRBD1 (6 bases). Germline V gene data show CDR1 as LNHDA and CDR2 as SQIVND (reference sequence). Trimming removed 3 bases from V and 6 bases from J, with 24 bases in between. This CDR3 is 19 amino acids long. The CDR3 DNA follows: TGTGCCAGTAGTATGAGCGGCAGGGGTTTAAGATTTGGTAATTCACCCCTCCACTTT. Translating gives CASSMSGRGLRFGNSPLHF.

This clone was detected once. V is TRBV5-1 and J is TRBJ2-1; 13 bases fit TRBD2. The CDR3 sequence is 17 residues long. V trimming: 1 base; J trimming: 3 bases; junction bases outside the gene matches: 4. Germline CDR1 and CDR2: SGHRS and YFSETQ. CDR3 DNA sequence: TGCGCCAGCAGCTTGCCCCGACTAGCGGGGGGCTACAATGAGCAGTTCTTC. Amino acid sequence: CASSLPRLAGGYNEQFF.

In this sample, this clone turned up a few times. This chain joins TRBV6-6 and TRBJ1-1; D is ambiguous. The germline V and J ends were trimmed by 4 bases and 6 bases, with 21 bases remaining between them. Germline V gene lookup returns CDR1 MNHNY and CDR2 SVGAGI (reference sequence). This CDR3 region has 16 residues. The CDR3 loop reads CASSSPRHYEHAEAFF. CDR3 sequence (DNA): TGTGCCAGCAGTTCACCAAGACATTATGAACACGCTGAAGCTTTCTTT.

The chain combines TRBV2 with TRBJ1-2, with TRBD1 matching 9 bases. Germline V lookup: CDR1 SNHLY, CDR2 FYNNEI. V lost 4 bases, J lost 4 bases, and 10 bases stayed unmatched. The CDR3 is 16 amino acids. The CDR3 DNA follows: TGTGCCAGCAGTGGGGGACAGGGCACTTCCAGCTATGGCTACACCTTC. Its translation is CASSGGQGTSSYGYTF.

This clone was seen a single time. The rearrangement links TRBV4-1 to TRBJ1-1; TRBD1 might be the D (6 bases). CDR3 length: 13 residues. The V end was cut by 4 bases, the J end by 10 bases, with 16 bases between. In germline, CDR1 is MGHRA, CDR2 YSYEKL. DNA for the CDR3: TGCGCCAGCAGCCTAGAACAGGGCGTGAGAGCTTTCTTT. Its protein product is CASSLEQGVRAFF.